These 14 T cell receptor beta chains share one sample of origin, sequenced in a study of blood T cell repertoires in COVID-19 (TCRdb year 2020). The method was the immunoSEQ multiplex PCR assay. Held by TCRdb, this immuneACCESS table contains in-frame sequences only and omits some clones. Under half of the omission traces to an unresolved V gene where checked; the cause of the rest is unknown. In this sample the table shows around 450,000 clones, nearly 90% of which occur a single time. The ten largest clones capture roughly 1.9% of the sample. Sequencing was done on a sample of PBMCs or T cells enriched from blood (not recorded which). The receptors here all came from a woman between 18 and 30 years old with acute COVID-19.

This clone was seen more than once but under ten times. The V gene is TRBV29-1, the J gene TRBJ1-1, with no clear D. CDR3 length equals 13 residues. The V gene's germline CDR1 is SQVTM and CDR2 ANQGSEA. The germline V and J ends were trimmed by 3 bases and 3 bases, with 11 bases remaining between them. DNA for the CDR3: TGCAGCGTTGACGACGATACAGACACTGAAGCTTTCTTT. Translating it yields CSVDDDTDTEAFF.

The gene calls are TRBV11-2 and TRBJ2-3; 9 nucleotides align to TRBD2. CDR3 length equals 17 residues. The V gene end was trimmed by 5 bases and the J gene end by 5 bases; junction bases not matched to a gene: 14. CDR1 SGHAT and CDR2 FQNNGV come from the germline V gene. The chain's CDR3 is CASSASGWRGGKDTQYF. In DNA form, the CDR3 reads TGTGCCAGCAGCGCTTCCGGGTGGCGGGGGGGGAAAGATACGCAGTATTTT.

V gene TRBV5-5 combines with J gene TRBJ2-5; no clear D gene. The CDR3 runs to 14 residues. Trimming removed 4 bases at V and 2 bases at J, with 12 bases between. CDR1 is SGHKS, CDR2 YYEKEE, per germline (reference sequence). As DNA, the CDR3 is TGTGCCAGCAGCATAAGACTGGATCAAGAGACCCAGTACTTC. Translated, it gives CASSIRLDQETQYF.

The gene calls are TRBV9 and TRBJ1-6; no clear D gene. This CDR3 spans 16 amino acids. V gave up 0 bases and J gave up 7 bases, with 14 bases separating them. The V gene's germline CDR1 is SGDLS and CDR2 YYNGEE. CDR3 bases: TGTGCCAGCAGCGTAGAAGGGCGGGCGGGGAATTCACCCCTCCACTTT. Protein sequence: CASSVEGRAGNSPLHF.

V is TRBV6-6 and J is TRBJ1-1; 8 bases are a match to TRBD1. Trimming took 2 bases from V and 1 from J; bases not matched to a gene: 3. This CDR3 is built from 15 residues. Germline-derived CDR1 and CDR2 are MNHNY and SVGAGI (reference sequence). The CDR3 DNA reads as TGTGCCAGCAGTTACGACAGGGGAGCGAACACTGAAGCTTTCTTT. Amino acid sequence: CASSYDRGANTEAFF.

This clone was detected once. The chain combines TRBV5-1 with TRBJ2-3; 8 nucleotides align to TRBD2. This CDR3 comprises 15 residues. Trimming took 0 bases from V and 5 from J; bases not matched to a gene: 5. Germline-derived CDR1 and CDR2 are SGHRS and YFSETQ. In nucleotides, the CDR3 is TGCGCCAGCAGCTTGGGACTAGCGACGGGAGATACGCAGTATTTT. Translating it yields CASSLGLATGDTQYF.

This rearrangement joins TRBV10-3 to TRBJ2-1; weak D call: TRBD1 (5 bases). Trimming left V 4 bases short and J 8 bases short, with 9 bases between. The CDR3 length is 12 residues. From germline, CDR1 is ENHRY and CDR2 SYGVKD. The CDR3 region is CAISVQGDEQFF. In nucleotides, the CDR3 is TGTGCCATCAGTGTCCAGGGTGATGAGCAGTTCTTC.

The chain joins TRBV5-1 to TRBJ1-1; weak D call: TRBD1 (6 bases). The ends were cut back, 3 bases at V and 1 base at J, with 7 bases in the middle. CDR3 length equals 13 residues. Germline CDR1 reads SGHRS; CDR2 reads YFSETQ. CDR3 in DNA: TGCGCCAGCAGCTGGGGACAGAACACTGAAGCTTTCTTT. This translates into CASSWGQNTEAFF. The entire variable domain, with the rest obtained from reference TRBV5-1 and TRBJ1-1, is as follows: KAGVTQTPRYLIKTRGQQVTLSCSPISGHRSVSWYQQTPGQGLQFLFEYFSETQRNKGNFPGRFSGRQFSNSRSEMNVSTLELGDSALYLCASSWGQNTEAFFGQGTRLTVV.

The chain joins TRBV9 to TRBJ2-3; 7 positions agree with TRBD2. V shed 3 bases and J 5 bases; nucleotides not matched to a gene: 6. Germline CDR1 SGDLS, CDR2 YYNGEE. The CDR3 has 14 residues. The CDR3 DNA follows: TGTGCCAGCAGCGGCACCGGGAGGCTAGATACGCAGTATTTT. Translation: CASSGTGRLDTQYF.

V is TRBV7-8 and J is TRBJ1-5; 7 bases align to TRBD1. Trimming cost V 4 bases and J 3 bases; bases outside gene matches: 12. CDR1 and CDR2 from the germline V gene are SGHVS and FQNEAQ. The CDR3 loop spans 17 amino acids. CDR3 nucleotide sequence: TGTGCCAGCAGCTATGGGCGTCGACAGGGCTACAATCAGCCCCAGCATTTT. Protein product: CASSYGRRQGYNQPQHF.

The chain has TRBV7-6 and TRBJ1-1; 10 bases match TRBD1. V was pared by 2 bases and J by 4 bases, with 4 bases of the junction left unmatched. Germline V gene sequence: CDR1 SGHVS, CDR2 FNYEAQ. The CDR3 is 15 amino acids. CDR3 nucleotide sequence: TGTGCCAGCAGCTTATTTGGGACAGGGGTCACTGAAGCTTTCTTT. It is translated as CASSLFGTGVTEAFF.

As concerns this clone: The same CDR3 also results from other DNA sequences found in this sample. The chain has TRBV2 and TRBJ1-6; weak D call: TRBD1 (6 bases). This CDR3 region has 14 residues. Trimming cost V 3 bases and J 4 bases, with 7 bases left between them. Per germline, CDR1 SNHLY and CDR2 FYNNEI. The CDR3 spells CASSETGYNSPLHF. In DNA form, the CDR3 reads TGTGCCAGCAGTGAGACAGGATATAATTCACCCCTCCACTTT.

This chain uses TRBV9 with TRBJ1-2; 8 nucleotides align to TRBD1. From germline, CDR1 is SGDLS and CDR2 YYNGEE. This CDR3 contains 15 residues. The trim removed 3 bases at V and 7 bases at J, leaving 11 bases unmatched. The CDR3 coding sequence is TGTGCCAGCAGCGACAGGACAGGGAGTTCAATTGGCTACACCTTC. Protein: CASSDRTGSSIGYTF.

The genes are TRBV7-2 and TRBJ2-3; TRBD2 matches at 8 bases. This CDR3 comprises 15 residues. Germline assignment: CDR1 SGHTA and CDR2 FQGNSA. The ends lost 3 bases at V and 6 bases at J; junction bases unmatched: 8. The CDR3 DNA reads as TGTGCCAGCAGCTTGAGCGGGAGTAGCATTGATACGCAGTATTTT. It is translated as CASSLSGSSIDTQYF.